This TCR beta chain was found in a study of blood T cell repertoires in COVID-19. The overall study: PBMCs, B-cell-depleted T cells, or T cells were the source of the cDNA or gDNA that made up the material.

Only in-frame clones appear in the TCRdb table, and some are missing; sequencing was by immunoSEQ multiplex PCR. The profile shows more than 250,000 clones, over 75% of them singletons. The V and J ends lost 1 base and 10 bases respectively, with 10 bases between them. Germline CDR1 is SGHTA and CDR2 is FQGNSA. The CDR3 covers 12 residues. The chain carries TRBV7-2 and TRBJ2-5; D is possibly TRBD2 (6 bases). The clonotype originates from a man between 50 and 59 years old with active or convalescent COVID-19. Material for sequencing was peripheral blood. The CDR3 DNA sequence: TGTGCCAGCAGCTTAGATGTGGGGGGCCAGTACTTC. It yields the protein CASSLDVGGQYF.